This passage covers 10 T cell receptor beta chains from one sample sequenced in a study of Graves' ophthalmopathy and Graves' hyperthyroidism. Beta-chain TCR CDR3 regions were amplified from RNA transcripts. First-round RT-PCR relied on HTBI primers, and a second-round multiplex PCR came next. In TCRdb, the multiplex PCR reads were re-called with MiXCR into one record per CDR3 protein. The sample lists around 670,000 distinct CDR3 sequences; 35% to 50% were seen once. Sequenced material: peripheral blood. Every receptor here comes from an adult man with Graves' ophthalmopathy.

The CDR3 bases are TGCAGTGCTACAGGGACTAGCGGGAGTCCAGAGACCCAGTACTTC. As protein: CSATGTSGSPETQYF. V is TRBV20-1 and J is TRBJ2-5, with 14 bases matching TRBD2. The CDR3 loop spans 15 amino acids. V shed 4 bases, J shed 4 bases, and the junction held 5 bases outside the gene matches. The germline V gene encodes CDR1 DFQATT and CDR2 SNEGSKA (reference sequence).

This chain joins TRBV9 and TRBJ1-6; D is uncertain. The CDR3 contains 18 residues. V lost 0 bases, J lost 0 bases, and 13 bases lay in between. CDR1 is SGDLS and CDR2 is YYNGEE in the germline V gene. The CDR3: CASSVDPGPSSYNSPLHF. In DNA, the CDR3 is TGTGCCAGCAGCGTAGACCCGGGCCCGAGCTCCTATAATTCACCCCTCCACTTT.

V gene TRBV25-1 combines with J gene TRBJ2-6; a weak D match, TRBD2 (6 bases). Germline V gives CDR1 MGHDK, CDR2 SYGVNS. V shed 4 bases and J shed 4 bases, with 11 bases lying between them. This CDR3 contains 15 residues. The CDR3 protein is CASSGPGVGANVLTF. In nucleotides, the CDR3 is TGTGCCAGCAGTGGGCCGGGGGTCGGGGCCAACGTCCTGACTTTC. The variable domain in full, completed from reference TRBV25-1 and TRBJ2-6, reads EADIYQTPRYLVIGTGKKITLECSQTMGHDKMYWYQQDPGMELHLIHYSYGVNSTEKGDLSSESTVSRIRTEHFPLTLESARPSHTSQYLCASSGPGVGANVLTFGAGSRLTVL.

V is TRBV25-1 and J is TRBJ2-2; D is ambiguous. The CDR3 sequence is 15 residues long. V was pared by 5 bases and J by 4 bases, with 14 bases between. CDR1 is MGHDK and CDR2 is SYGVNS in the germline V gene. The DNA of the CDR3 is TGTGCCAGCAGTTCTAAGCCCGATTCCACCGGGGAGCTGTTTTTT. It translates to CASSSKPDSTGELFF. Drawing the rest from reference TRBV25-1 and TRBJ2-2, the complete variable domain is EADIYQTPRYLVIGTGKKITLECSQTMGHDKMYWYQQDPGMELHLIHYSYGVNSTEKGDLSSESTVSRIRTEHFPLTLESARPSHTSQYLCASSSKPDSTGELFFGEGSRLTVL.

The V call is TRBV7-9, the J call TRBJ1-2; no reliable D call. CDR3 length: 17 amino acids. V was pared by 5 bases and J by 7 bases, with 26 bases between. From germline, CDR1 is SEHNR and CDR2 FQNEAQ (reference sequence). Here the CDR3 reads CASSVRSRPATSSGYTF. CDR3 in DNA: TGTGCCAGCAGCGTAAGATCAAGGCCCGCGACTAGCAGTGGCTACACCTTC.

CDR3 sequence reads: CASGAEQFF. CDR3 nucleotide sequence: TGTGCCAGCGGGGCTGAGCAGTTCTTC. The rearrangement uses TRBV2 and TRBJ2-7, with D possibly TRBD1 on 5 matching bases. The DNA end lines up better with TRBJ2-1; the J call may be wrong. Germline assignment: CDR1 SNHLY and CDR2 FYNNEI. This CDR3 has 9 amino acids.

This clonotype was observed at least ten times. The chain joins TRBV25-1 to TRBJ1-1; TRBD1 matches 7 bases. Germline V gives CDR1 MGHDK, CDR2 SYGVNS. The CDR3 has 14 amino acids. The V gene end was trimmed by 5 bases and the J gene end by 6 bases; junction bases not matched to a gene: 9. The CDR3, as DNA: TGTGCCAGCAGTCCCGCGGACAGGCCATCTGAAGCTTTCTTT. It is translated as CASSPADRPSEAFF.

In DNA form, the CDR3 reads TGTGCCAGCAGTGACGGGGGCAGGGAAGAGCAGTTCTTC. It yields the protein CASSDGGREEQFF. The chain links TRBV2 to TRBJ2-1; D may be TRBD1 or TRBD2 (6 bases each). Per germline, CDR1 SNHLY and CDR2 FYNNEI. The CDR3 spans 13 residues. Trimming took off 3 bases at V and 10 bases at J, with 13 bases between the two ends.

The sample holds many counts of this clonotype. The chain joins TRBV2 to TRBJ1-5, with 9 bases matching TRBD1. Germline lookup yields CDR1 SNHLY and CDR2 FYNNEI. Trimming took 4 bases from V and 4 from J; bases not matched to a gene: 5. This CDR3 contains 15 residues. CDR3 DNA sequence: TGTGCCAGCAGTGGGACCGACAGGGGGAATCAGCCCCAGCATTTT. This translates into CASSGTDRGNQPQHF.

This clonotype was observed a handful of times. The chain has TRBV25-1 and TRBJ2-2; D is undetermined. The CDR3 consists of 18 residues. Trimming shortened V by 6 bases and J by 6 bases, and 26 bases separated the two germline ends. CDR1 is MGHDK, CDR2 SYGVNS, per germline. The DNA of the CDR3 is TGTGCCAGCAGCCAAGAGGTCCTTGGCGAAGTTGGTGCCGGGGAGCTGTTTTTT. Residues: CASSQEVLGEVGAGELFF.